The subject of this entry is one T cell receptor (beta chain). Its matching antigen is unknown. Study-wide findings and caveats: The TCR gene usage of tumor memory CD4+ T cells clustered together with blood and lymph node memory CD4+ cells and with lymph node naive CD4+ cells. Tumor Tregs overlapped most with tumor, then blood, naive CD4+ cells.

Semi-nested PCR with Nested Universal Primer A followed constant-region reverse priming of full-length variable regions. One entry per CDR3 protein results from TCRdb running MiXCR on the 5' RACE reads. Of roughly 50,000 distinct CDR3 sequences in the sample, about 15% were seen once. Purified naive CD4+ T cells were depleted of CD25+ Tregs. The material sequenced was naive CD4+ T cells sorted from blood. The subset here: naive CD4+ T cells, CD4+CD45RA+CD25-. This TCR was recovered from a female donor with breast cancer.

CDR3 sequence (DNA): TGTGCCACCAGTGATTTAAGCAGGACTAGCACAGATACGCAGTATTTT. This codes for CATSDLSRTSTDTQYF. The chain carries TRBV24-1 and TRBJ2-3, with D possibly matching TRBD2 (5 bases). The CDR3 extends over 16 amino acids. The germline CDR1 and CDR2 sequences are KGHDR and SFDVKD. Trimming removed 1 base from V and 0 bases from J, with 10 bases in between.